The next 20 T cell receptor beta chains were all read from a single sample in a study of T cells after yellow fever vaccination. TCRdb passed the 5' RACE reads through MiXCR, listing each CDR3 protein once. The profile shows about 220,000 distinct CDR3 sequences, about 3% of them singletons. Sequences were derived from CD4+ T cells sorted from PBMCs, sampled 10 days after the yellow fever booster vaccination. The receptors were gathered from a man between 18 and 35 years old who received the YFV17D yellow fever vaccine.

This clonotype was seen a handful of times. CDR3 sequence reads: CAINTIGTAPLHF. DNA of the CDR3: TGTGCCATCAATACGATAGGGACAGCTCCCCTCCACTTT. J is TRBJ1-6 and V is TRBV10-3, with 7 bases that match TRBD1. V shed 7 bases and J 13 bases; nucleotides not matched to a gene: 10. Germline assignment: CDR1 ENHRY and CDR2 SYGVKD. The CDR3 runs 13 residues.

This clonotype has a handful of counts. V gene TRBV7-9 combines with J gene TRBJ1-4; tentatively, D is TRBD1 (5 bases). CDR1 and CDR2 from the germline V gene are SEHNR and FQNEAQ (reference sequence). The V end lost 6 bases, the J end lost 5 bases, and 10 bases lay between the germline ends. This CDR3 spans 13 amino acids. In nucleotides, the CDR3 is TGTGCCAGCAGTTTGGGGGGAAATGAAAAACTGTTTTTT. Amino acids: CASSLGGNEKLFF.

This clonotype was detected a few times. V and J are TRBV2 and TRBJ1-1; D not resolved. Germline V CDR1 and CDR2: SNHLY, FYNNEI. The CDR3 runs 12 residues. Trimming took 2 bases from V and 3 from J, leaving 4 bases between them. This CDR3 reads CASSEMDTEAFF. DNA for the CDR3: TGTGCCAGCAGTGAAATGGACACTGAAGCTTTCTTT.

The sample holds a few counts of this clonotype. The rearrangement uses TRBV7-2 and TRBJ1-1; D is ambiguous. The germline CDR1 and CDR2 sequences are SGHTA and FQGNSA. V lost 3 bases to trimming and J lost 4 bases, with 9 bases between them. The CDR3 length is 13 residues. The chain's CDR3 is CASSFSYITEAFF. CDR3 nucleotide sequence: TGTGCCAGCAGCTTCAGTTATATCACTGAAGCTTTCTTT. Full variable domain (remainder filled in from reference TRBV7-2 and TRBJ1-1): GAGVSQSPSNKVTEKGKDVELRCDPISGHTALYWYRQSLGQGLEFLIYFQGNSAPDKSGLPSDRFSAERTGGSVSTLTIQRTQQEDSAVYLCASSFSYITEAFFGQGTRLTVV.

There are a few counts of this clonotype. The chain joins TRBV3-1 to TRBJ1-1, with 7 bases identical to TRBD1. Germline V gene data show CDR1 as LGHDT and CDR2 as YNNKEL (reference sequence). The trim removed 2 bases at V and 6 bases at J, leaving 3 bases unmatched. This CDR3 spans 13 amino acids. Here the CDR3 DNA reads TGTGCCAGCAGCCAAAGGGGACAGCCTGAAGCTTTCTTT. It translates to CASSQRGQPEAFF.

This clonotype came up many times. The chain combines TRBV6-6 with TRBJ1-3; D is uncertain. Trimming pared 2 bases from V and 2 bases from J, leaving 22 bases between. The CDR3 loop spans 19 amino acids. CDR1 is MNHNY and CDR2 is SVGAGI in the germline V gene (reference sequence). In DNA form, the CDR3 reads TGTGCCAGCAGTTACGCACAGAACCGTCTTGTGGTCGCTGGAAACACCATATATTTT. Translation: CASSYAQNRLVVAGNTIYF.

In this sample, this clonotype turned up many times. V and J are TRBV7-2 and TRBJ2-5; D may be TRBD1 or TRBD2 (5 bases each). The CDR3 runs to 15 residues. Trimming left V 6 bases short and J 4 bases short, with 18 bases between. Germline values: CDR1 SGHTA, CDR2 FQGNSA. For the CDR3, the DNA is TGTGCCAGCAGTACTGGACGAGAGAGGGGAGAGACCCAGTACTTC. This encodes CASSTGRERGETQYF.

This clonotype appeared many times. CDR3 sequence: CASSLDPFGDQPQHF. Here the CDR3 DNA reads TGCGCCAGCAGCTTGGACCCGTTCGGGGATCAGCCCCAGCATTTT. This sequence joins TRBV5-1 and TRBJ1-5; unclear D gene. V dropped 0 bases and J dropped 5 bases, with 12 bases sitting between them. The CDR3 consists of 15 residues. Per the germline V gene, CDR1 is SGHRS and CDR2 is YFSETQ.

This clonotype was detected many times. This chain uses TRBV10-3 with TRBJ2-7, with 9 bases matching TRBD1. Trimming took 0 bases from V and 7 from J; bases not matched to a gene: 4. This CDR3 comprises 14 residues. Germline V gene data show CDR1 as ENHRY and CDR2 as SYGVKD. The CDR3 region has the DNA TGTGCCATCAGTGAGTCCTACGGGACAGGGGAGCAGTACGTC. Translating gives CAISESYGTGEQYV.

This clonotype came up many times. The genes are TRBV7-9 and TRBJ2-1; D call uncertain. Per the germline V gene, CDR1 is SEHNR and CDR2 is FQNEAQ (reference sequence). V lost 2 bases to trimming and J lost 2 bases, with 10 bases between them. The CDR3 sequence is 15 residues long. The chain's CDR3 is CASSLTRTAYNEQFF. In DNA, the CDR3 is TGTGCCAGCAGCTTAACCAGGACCGCCTACAATGAGCAGTTCTTC.

This clonotype turned up a few times. The rearrangement joins TRBV5-1 to TRBJ2-3, with D possibly matching TRBD1 (7 bases). The CDR3 length is 14 residues. Trimming shortened V by 4 bases and J by 5 bases, and 14 bases separated the two germline ends. CDR1 and CDR2 (germline): SGHRS, YFSETQ. CDR3 region: CASSMEGAVDTQYF. DNA of the CDR3: TGCGCCAGCAGCATGGAGGGGGCGGTAGATACGCAGTATTTT.

V and J are TRBV12-3 or TRBV12-4 and TRBJ1-3; TRBD1 matches 9 bases. This CDR3 is 13 amino acids long. After removal of 6 bases from V and 4 bases from J, the junction contained 1 base not matched to a gene. The CDR3: CASRQGAGNTIYF. DNA of the CDR3: TGTGCCAGCAGACAGGGGGCCGGAAACACCATATATTTT.

This clonotype was recorded once. Sequence at one end of the junction differs from germline and may be a read error. This chain joins TRBV29-1 and TRBJ1-2; D is unclear. The V gene's germline CDR1 is SQVTM and CDR2 ANQGSEA. This CDR3 region has 14 residues. CDR3 coding DNA: TGCAGCGTCGAAGGAGACCGCACTACCTATGGCTACACCTTT. Protein sequence: CSVEGDRTTYGYTF.

The sample holds many counts of this clonotype. The rearrangement uses TRBV4-1 and TRBJ2-5, with D unresolved. CDR3 size: 15 residues. V lost 3 bases and J 2 bases, leaving 13 bases between the germline ends. Germline CDR1 MGHRA, CDR2 YSYEKL. The CDR3 nucleotides read TGCGCCAGCAGCCACCGCCGTGTGAATCAAGAGACCCAGTACTTC. Translation: CASSHRRVNQETQYF.

This chain links TRBV18 with TRBJ2-7; D remains unclear. The length of the CDR3 is 12 residues. Trimming pared 6 bases from V and 0 bases from J, leaving 6 bases between. Germline V gives CDR1 KGHSH, CDR2 LQKENI. The CDR3 protein is CASSGSSYEQYV. The CDR3 nucleotides read TGTGCCAGCTCTGGGTCCTCCTACGAGCAGTACGTC.

The chain is built from TRBV5-5 and TRBJ1-1, with D tentatively TRBD1 (5 bases). Per germline, CDR1 SGHKS and CDR2 YYEKEE (reference sequence). The V gene lost 3 bases and the J gene lost 6 bases, with 12 bases spanning the gap. The CDR3 loop spans 13 amino acids. The CDR3 reads CASSSGGLAEAFF. In DNA form, the CDR3 reads TGTGCCAGCAGCTCGGGGGGTTTGGCTGAAGCTTTCTTT.

This clonotype has at least ten counts. J is TRBJ1-2 and V is TRBV7-3; perhaps TRBD1 as D (6 bases). The CDR3 has 14 residues. V lost 5 bases to trimming and J lost 8 bases, with 18 bases between them. CDR1 SGHTA and CDR2 FQGTGA come from the germline V gene. The CDR3 here is CASSPQGGGFGYTF. In nucleotides, the CDR3 is TGTGCCAGCAGCCCACAAGGGGGAGGTTTCGGCTACACCTTC. The whole variable domain, remainder taken from reference TRBV7-3 and TRBJ1-2, is GAGVSQTPSNKVTEKGKYVELRCDPISGHTALYWYRQSLGQGPEFLIYFQGTGAADDSGLPNDRFFAVRPEGSVSTLKIQRTERGDSAVYLCASSPQGGGFGYTFGSGTRLTVV.

This clonotype was seen more than once but under ten times. The chain carries TRBV11-2 and TRBJ2-1; D remains ambiguous. The germline gives CDR1 SGHAT, CDR2 FQNNGV. This CDR3 spans 13 amino acids. V was shortened by 1 base and J by 8 bases, with 9 bases between the two germline ends. The CDR3 coding sequence is TGTGCCAGCAGCTTAGCTCCCGCCCATGAGCAGTTCTTC. It codes for CASSLAPAHEQFF.

This clonotype appeared many times. The rearrangement uses TRBV20-1 and TRBJ2-3; TRBD2 aligns across 11 bases. V shed 6 bases and J 4 bases; nucleotides not matched to a gene: 12. The germline gives CDR1 DFQATT, CDR2 SNEGSKA (reference sequence). This CDR3 comprises 16 residues. The CDR3 DNA sequence: TGCAGTGCCGCCTTGACTAGCGGGGTCCGGGCAGATACGCAGTATTTT. It yields the protein CSAALTSGVRADTQYF.

This clonotype was found a few times. CDR3 sequence: CASPRGPHEQYV. The CDR3 region has the DNA TGCGCCAGCCCGAGGGGACCCCACGAGCAGTACGTC. V and J are TRBV4-1 and TRBJ2-7, with D perhaps matching TRBD1 or TRBD2 (5 bases each). Trimming removed 8 bases at V and 5 bases at J, with 13 bases between. Germline loops: CDR1 MGHRA, CDR2 YSYEKL. This CDR3 has 12 residues.